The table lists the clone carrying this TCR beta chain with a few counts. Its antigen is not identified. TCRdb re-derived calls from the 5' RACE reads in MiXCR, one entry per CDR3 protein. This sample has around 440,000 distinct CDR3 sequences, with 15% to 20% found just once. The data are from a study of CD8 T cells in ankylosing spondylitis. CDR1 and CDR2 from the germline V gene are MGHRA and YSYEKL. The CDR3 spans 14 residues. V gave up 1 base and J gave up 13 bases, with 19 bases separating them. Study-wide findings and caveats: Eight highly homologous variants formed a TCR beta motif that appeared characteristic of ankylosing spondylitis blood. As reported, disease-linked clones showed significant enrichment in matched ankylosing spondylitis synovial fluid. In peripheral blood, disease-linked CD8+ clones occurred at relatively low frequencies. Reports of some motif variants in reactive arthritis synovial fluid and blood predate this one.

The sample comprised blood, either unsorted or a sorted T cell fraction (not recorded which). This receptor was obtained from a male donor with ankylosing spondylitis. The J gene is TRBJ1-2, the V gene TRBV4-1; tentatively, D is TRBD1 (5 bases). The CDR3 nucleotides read TGCGCCAGCAGCCAAGGCGACAGAAATTTCGCGGGCACCTTC. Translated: CASSQGDRNFAGTF.